A selection of T cell receptor beta chains follows, all from one sample in a study of T cell repertoires in cytomegalovirus infection. Each CDR3 protein gets one entry after TCRdb re-called the reads with MiXCR. The data show around 540,000 distinct CDR3 sequences, around 35% seen once. These TCRs are of unknown antigen specificity. Sequencing was performed on cultured PBMCs, taken from culture after CMV antigen stimulation. All receptors come from a human donor in good health (CMV status not recorded). Some clones in this sample may be carry-over from other donors' samples. The CDR3 runs from the conserved cysteine through the conserved F or W. A D gene is named only where the DNA matches it firmly. Size is omitted from some rows. Given values are once, few, many or a class for expanded clones.

v_call	j_call	clone_size	d_call	cdr3_aa	cdr3_nt
TRBV6-6	TRBJ2-1	.	TRBD2	CASIRAGVAYNEQFF	TGTGCCAGCATCCGGGCGGGAGTAGCCTACAATGAGCAGTTCTTC
TRBV29-1	TRBJ2-3	once	.	CSVVVQYTQYF	TGCAGCGTCGTCGTACAGTATACGCAGTATTTT
TRBV7-2	TRBJ2-1	many	.	CASSFGSGSYNEQFF	TGTGCCAGCAGCTTCGGTAGCGGTTCCTACAATGAGCAGTTCTTC
TRBV6-5	TRBJ2-3	.	TRBD2	CASSSLAVMASGSTDTQYF	TGTGCCAGCAGTTCCTTAGCGGTAATGGCTAGCGGTAGCACAGATACGCAGTATTTT
TRBV29-1	TRBJ2-7	.	TRBD2	CSVGGLAGAPYEQYF	TGCAGCGTGGGAGGACTAGCGGGAGCCCCCTACGAGCAGTACTTC
TRBV6-2/TRBV6-3	TRBJ2-4	.	.	CASQFRALAKNIQYF	TGTGCCAGTCAATTTCGAGCACTAGCCAAAAACATTCAGTACTTC
TRBV7-9	TRBJ2-3	.	TRBD2	CASEIAGGPVGDTQYF	TGTGCCAGCGAGATAGCGGGAGGGCCCGTTGGAGATACGCAGTATTTT
TRBV7-6	TRBJ2-6	.	TRBD1	CASSLFGDRSSGANVLTF	TGTGCCAGCAGCCTATTCGGGGACAGGTCCTCTGGGGCCAACGTCCTGACTTTC
TRBV7-9	TRBJ2-5	.	.	CASSLRTPRAETQYF	TGTGCCAGCAGCTTAAGGACTCCCCGGGCAGAGACCCAGTACTTC
TRBV5-1	TRBJ2-1	few	TRBD1	CASSRQTGGGGNEQFF	TGCGCCAGCAGCCGTCAGACAGGGGGTGGTGGCAATGAGCAGTTCTTC
TRBV7-8	TRBJ2-5	few	.	CASSFFGTNQETQYF	TGTGCCAGCAGCTTTTTCGGGACAAACCAAGAGACCCAGTACTTC
TRBV4-1	TRBJ2-5	.	.	CASSQDRTGGLHLESQYF	TGCGCCAGCAGCCAAGATAGAACAGGCGGGCTACACCTCGAGTCCCAGTACTTC
TRBV10-3	TRBJ1-4	.	TRBD1	CAINHRGPHEKLFF	TGTGCCATCAACCACAGGGGGCCTCACGAAAAACTGTTTTTT
TRBV15	TRBJ1-6	few	.	CATSRSTNYDSPLHF	TGTGCCACCAGCAGATCTACCAACTACGATTCACCCCTCCACTTT
TRBV25-1	TRBJ1-1	.	TRBD1	CASSESTQGPFHTEAFF	TGTGCCAGCAGTGAATCCACACAGGGGCCGTTCCACACTGAAGCTTTCTTT
TRBV6-6	TRBJ2-3	few	.	CASSYRGAYTDTQYF	TGTGCCAGCAGTTACCGAGGCGCCTACACAGATACGCAGTATTTT
TRBV6-2/TRBV6-3	TRBJ1-4	.	.	CASTNMVGKLFF	TGTGCCAGCACCAATATGGTCGGAAAACTGTTTTTT
TRBV15	TRBJ2-1	.	.	CATSRDMASSHNEQFF	TGTGCCACCAGCAGAGATATGGCTAGCTCCCACAATGAGCAGTTCTTC
TRBV7-2	TRBJ2-1	.	.	CASTGPNSYNEQFF	TGTGCCAGCACGGGCCCGAACTCCTACAATGAGCAGTTCTTC
TRBV19	TRBJ2-2	.	TRBD2	CASSIWASGSGGTGELFF	TGTGCCAGTAGTATCTGGGCTAGCGGGAGTGGGGGGACCGGGGAGCTGTTTTTT
TRBV14	TRBJ2-5	few	TRBD1	CASSLGTGVPQETQYF	TGTGCCAGCAGCCTCGGGACAGGGGTTCCCCAAGAGACCCAGTACTTC
TRBV28	TRBJ1-5	.	.	CASSLRQVGQPQHF	TGTGCCAGCAGTCTACGACAGGTCGGACAGCCCCAGCATTTT
TRBV7-9	TRBJ1-1	.	TRBD1	CASSPWTGGNTEAFF	TGTGCCAGCAGCCCTTGGACAGGTGGGAACACTGAAGCTTTCTTT
TRBV7-2	TRBJ2-5	.	TRBD2	CASSAAGLAGRLETQYF	TGTGCCAGCAGCGCCGCCGGACTAGCGGGACGCTTAGAGACCCAGTACTTC
TRBV29-1	TRBJ1-2	few	.	CSVVPVPHNYGYTF	TGCAGCGTCGTTCCGGTGCCCCATAACTATGGCTACACCTTC
TRBV5-4	TRBJ2-4	few	.	CASSSKTKNIQYF	TGTGCCAGCAGCTCGAAAACCAAAAACATTCAGTACTTC
TRBV7-9	TRBJ2-4	.	.	CASSLTGIGKNIQYF	TGTGCCAGCAGCCTAACAGGGATTGGCAAAAACATTCAGTACTTC
TRBV7-9	TRBJ2-6	few	.	CASSLDLTIGPEEPGANVLTF	TGTGCCAGCAGCTTAGACCTTACTATCGGGCCCGAGGAACCTGGGGCCAACGTCCTGACTTTC
TRBV9	TRBJ2-1	.	TRBD2	CASSSGTSGFYEQFF	TGTGCCAGCAGCTCCGGGACTAGCGGGTTCTATGAGCAGTTCTTC
TRBV12-3/TRBV12-4	TRBJ2-2	.	.	CASSLAREELFF	TGTGCCAGCAGTTTGGCCAGGGAGGAGCTGTTTTTT
TRBV6-8	TRBJ1-5	.	.	CAIQGYSNQPQHF	TGTGCCATACAGGGCTATAGCAATCAGCCCCAGCATTTT
TRBV29-1	TRBJ1-1	.	.	CSVEAGIEAFF	TGCAGCGTTGAAGCCGGGATAGAAGCTTTCTTT
TRBV12-3/TRBV12-4	TRBJ1-2	.	TRBD1	CASSLRQGLTYGYTF	TGTGCCAGCAGTTTACGACAGGGTCTTACCTATGGCTACACCTTC
TRBV11-1	TRBJ2-1	few	TRBD2	CASSLAGSGGGYNEQFF	TGTGCCAGCAGCTTAGCGGGATCGGGAGGCGGCTACAATGAGCAGTTCTTC
TRBV28	TRBJ2-1	few	.	CASSKLNDNEQFF	TGTGCCAGCAGCAAACTTAACGACAATGAGCAGTTCTTC
TRBV7-2	TRBJ2-3	.	TRBD2	CASSPGLAGGWTTDTQYF	TGTGCCAGCAGCCCGGGACTAGCGGGAGGCTGGACGACAGATACGCAGTATTTT
TRBV29-1	TRBJ2-3	few	TRBD2	CSVEPAGADTQYF	TGCAGCGTTGAACCAGCGGGAGCGGATACGCAGTATTTT
TRBV7-8	TRBJ1-1	few	TRBD1	CASSLDPGTGSPEAFF	TGTGCCAGCAGCTTAGACCCAGGGACAGGGTCACCTGAAGCTTTCTTT
TRBV19	TRBJ2-5	once	.	CASSIVGGVETQYF	TGTGCCAGTAGTATAGTTGGTGGTGTCGAGACCCAGTACTTC
TRBV19	TRBJ2-7	few	TRBD2	CASSLYPTSGSRYEQYF	TGTGCCAGTAGTCTCTACCCGACTAGCGGAAGCCGCTACGAGCAGTACTTC
TRBV6-6	TRBJ1-6	few	TRBD1	CASSRLDRGAYSPLHF	TGTGCCAGCAGCAGATTGGACAGGGGAGCTTATTCACCCCTCCACTTT
TRBV7-2	TRBJ2-1	.	TRBD2	CASSSSSGLYNEQFF	TGTGCCAGCAGCTCTTCTAGCGGGCTGTACAATGAGCAGTTCTTC
TRBV27	TRBJ2-1	.	.	CASSLSRFNEQFF	TGTGCCAGCAGTTTAAGTCGATTCAATGAGCAGTTCTTC
TRBV20-1	TRBJ2-5	.	.	CSAKWETQYF	TGCAGTGCAAAATGGGAGACCCAGTACTTC
TRBV6-1	TRBJ2-2	few	TRBD1	CASSKRGQARTGELFF	TGTGCCAGCAGCAAGAGGGGACAGGCCCGCACCGGGGAGCTGTTTTTT
TRBV28	TRBJ1-1	few	.	CASSFQEFPFEMNTEAFF	TGTGCCAGCAGCTTTCAGGAGTTCCCCTTTGAGATGAACACTGAAGCTTTCTTT
TRBV29-1	TRBJ1-1	.	.	CSVLAVGTEAFF	TGCAGCGTGTTGGCGGTGGGCACTGAAGCTTTCTTT
TRBV5-6	TRBJ2-7	.	.	CASSFGGRSSYEQYF	TGTGCCAGCAGCTTCGGGGGGCGGAGCTCCTACGAGCAGTACTTC
TRBV4-1	TRBJ2-1	.	.	CASSQSTLAYEQFF	TGCGCCAGCAGCCAGTCCACCTTAGCGTATGAGCAGTTCTTC
TRBV20-1	TRBJ2-5	.	.	CSAGSPGRQETQYF	TGCAGTGCGGGATCTCCGGGGCGCCAAGAGACCCAGTACTTC
TRBV7-2	TRBJ2-6	many	.	CASSSPAGANVLTF	TGTGCCAGCAGCTCCCCGGCTGGGGCCAACGTCCTGACTTTC
TRBV7-6	TRBJ1-5	few	.	CASSGSGGYSNQPQHF	TGTGCCAGCAGCGGATCCGGGGGTTATAGCAATCAGCCCCAGCATTTT
TRBV19	TRBJ1-1	.	TRBD1	CASRNRGSAEAFF	TGTGCCAGTAGGAACAGGGGGAGCGCTGAAGCTTTCTTT
TRBV7-2	TRBJ2-1	many	TRBD2	CASSLVSGRLDEQFF	TGTGCCAGCAGCTTAGTTAGCGGGAGGCTCGATGAGCAGTTCTTC
TRBV7-2	TRBJ1-1	.	.	CASSTHGNTEAFF	TGTGCCAGCAGCACCCACGGCAACACTGAAGCTTTCTTT
TRBV4-3	TRBJ1-6	many	.	CASSQERTVYNSPLHF	TGCGCCAGCAGCCAAGAGCGGACGGTATATAATTCACCCCTCCACTTT
TRBV12-3/TRBV12-4	TRBJ1-4	few	TRBD1	CASSPQGPTNEKLFF	TGTGCCAGCAGCCCACAGGGGCCAACTAATGAAAAACTGTTTTTT
TRBV6-6	TRBJ2-2	.	TRBD2	CASSYYAGGRAGELFF	TGTGCCAGCAGTTACTACGCGGGAGGAAGGGCCGGGGAGCTGTTTTTT
TRBV2	TRBJ1-6	.	.	CASSDDINSPLHF	TGTGCCAGCAGTGACGATATTAATTCACCCCTCCACTTT
TRBV5-6	TRBJ2-1	few	TRBD2	CASSLDLAGGREQFF	TGTGCCAGCAGCTTGGACCTAGCGGGAGGTCGGGAGCAGTTCTTC